This T cell receptor (beta chain) was recorded in a study of blood T cell repertoires in COVID-19. For the study at large: From the United States, Italy and Spain came samples of acute and convalescent COVID-19. PBMCs, B-cell-depleted T cells, or T cells were the source of the cDNA or gDNA that made up the material.

The CDR3 is 15 residues long. From germline, CDR1 is LNHDA and CDR2 SQIVND (reference sequence). V dropped 2 bases and J dropped 6; count of bases not matched to a gene: 6. Per the authors' pipeline: Nucleated cell counts were estimated from reference gene primer amplification. Sequenced by immunoSEQ multiplex PCR; TCRdb stores in-frame clones only, minus some. The V and J calls and clone size were taken over from that table, and D and trimming were inferred from the DNA. The repertoire holds 70,000 or so clones, with about nine tenths as singletons. The sample was peripheral blood. V and J are TRBV19 and TRBJ2-1, with TRBD2 identical over 8 bases. This sequence originates from a human donor in a cohort sampled during active COVID-19. CDR3 sequence (DNA): TGTGCCAGTAGTATAATCGGGAGGGATCTCAATGAGCAGTTCTTC. Amino acids: CASSIIGRDLNEQFF.